This TCR beta chain was profiled in a study of cytomegalovirus exposure and HLA in healthy donors. Findings and caveats of the study: One variant, a missense change in DCLRE1C, was linked in a later analysis to TCR beta V- and J-gene trimming.

The PCR used 60 Vbeta and 13 Jbeta primers. TCRdb's copy holds only in-frame clones and misses some; the assay was immunoSEQ multiplex PCR. The repertoire holds nearly 200,000 clones, with 82% as singletons. The CDR3 spans 15 residues. With 0 bases removed from V and 4 bases from J, the gap between germline ends came to 10 bases. Germline CDR1 reads SGHVS; CDR2 reads FQNEAQ. To note about this clone: The antigen is undetermined.

The sequence derives from a woman aged 45-65 years in good health and CMV-seropositive. Sequencing was performed on PBMCs. The chain uses TRBV7-8 and TRBJ2-1, with a possible D match to TRBD1 (5 bases). This CDR3 is CASSLAAGQYNEQFF. As DNA, the CDR3 is TGTGCCAGCAGCTTAGCGGCAGGGCAGTACAATGAGCAGTTCTTC.